This entry lists 5 T cell receptor beta chains sequenced from one sample in a study of Tregs in tolerant kidney transplant recipients. Clones were sequenced by immunoSEQ multiplex PCR, and TCRdb holds only the in-frame ones, with some missing. This sample has roughly 15,000 clones; roughly 77% occur once, and the top ten carry approximately 1.7%. The sequencing used Tregs from blood, collected before the transplant. The receptors were sampled from a human donor who received a combined kidney and bone marrow transplant.

This clone was detected a few times. V gene TRBV2 combines with J gene TRBJ1-3, with D perhaps matching TRBD1 (6 bases). The CDR3 runs 13 residues. Per germline, CDR1 SNHLY and CDR2 FYNNEI. V was shortened by 6 bases and J by 4 bases, with 10 bases between the two germline ends. This CDR3 is CASRQGYGNTIYF. For the CDR3, the DNA is TGTGCCAGCAGACAGGGTTACGGAAACACCATATATTTT.

The chain joins TRBV5-1 to TRBJ2-5; 7 bases are a match to TRBD1. Germline V lookup: CDR1 SGHRS, CDR2 YFSETQ. The CDR3 contains 14 residues. V was pared by 1 base and J by 6 bases, with 6 bases of the junction left unmatched. Here the CDR3 DNA reads TGCGCCAGCAGCTTGTGGCAGGGGGAACAGACCCAGTACTTC. Its protein is CASSLWQGEQTQYF.

The chain couples TRBV6-1 to TRBJ1-5, with 9 positions matching TRBD1. The CDR3 is 15 residues long. V dropped 7 bases and J dropped 2; count of bases not matched to a gene: 6. The germline V gene has CDR1 MNHNS and CDR2 SASEGT. The CDR3 sequence is CASTRQGDGNQPQHF. CDR3 DNA: TGTGCCAGCACTCGACAGGGGGATGGCAATCAGCCCCAGCATTTT.

This clone appeared a single time. The V gene is TRBV6-1, the J gene TRBJ2-7; 8 nucleotides align to TRBD2. The CDR3 is made up of 18 amino acids. V was clipped by 2 bases and J by 0 bases; unmatched bases: 12. Germline V CDR1 and CDR2: MNHNS, SASEGT. CDR3: CASSERRSGGTFSYEQYF. The CDR3 DNA follows: TGTGCCAGCAGTGAACGGCGGAGCGGGGGAACCTTCTCCTACGAGCAGTACTTC.

This chain links TRBV28 with TRBJ2-7; tentative D call: TRBD2 (5 bases). CDR1 MDHEN and CDR2 SYDVKM come from the germline V gene. Deletions cut 3 bases from V and 4 bases from J, with 16 bases between. This CDR3 has 15 amino acids. CDR3 bases: TGTGCCAGCAGTTTTCGTATGGGAGCTGCTTACGAGCAGTACTTC. This codes for CASSFRMGAAYEQYF.